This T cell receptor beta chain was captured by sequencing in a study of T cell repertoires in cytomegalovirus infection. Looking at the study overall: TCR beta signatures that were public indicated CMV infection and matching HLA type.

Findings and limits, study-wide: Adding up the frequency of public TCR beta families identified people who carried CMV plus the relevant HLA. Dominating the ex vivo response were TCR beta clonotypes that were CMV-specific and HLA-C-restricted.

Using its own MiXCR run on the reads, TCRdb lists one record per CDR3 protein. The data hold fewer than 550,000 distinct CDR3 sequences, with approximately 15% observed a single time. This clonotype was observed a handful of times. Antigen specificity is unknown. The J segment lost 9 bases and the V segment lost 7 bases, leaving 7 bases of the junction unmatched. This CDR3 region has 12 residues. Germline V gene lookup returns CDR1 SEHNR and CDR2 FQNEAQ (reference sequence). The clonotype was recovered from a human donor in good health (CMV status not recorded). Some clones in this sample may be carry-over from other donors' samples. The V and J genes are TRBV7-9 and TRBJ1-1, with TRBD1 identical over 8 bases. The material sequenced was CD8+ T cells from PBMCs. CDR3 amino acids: CASTQGDRKAFF. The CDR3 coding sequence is TGTGCCAGCACCCAGGGGGACAGGAAAGCTTTCTTT.